This note documents a single T cell receptor (beta chain) sequence. As yet, its antigen is unknown. This entry belongs to a study of shared clonotypes between healthy human individuals. For the study at large: Samples came from two female and a few male donors aged 18 to 49. Broader study findings: Represented diversity, genetic and exposure-history alike, was limited by few donors. Lower generation probabilities were found for non-shared clonotypes than for those shared by all four donors.

The assay used deep level. The table came from immunoSEQ multiplex PCR; TCRdb's copy has only in-frame clones and leaves some out. The sample holds 500,000 or so clones; 95% to 96% are singletons and the top ten take 0.055% to 0.075%. Germline CDR1 reads MGHRA; CDR2 reads YSYEKL. CDR3 length equals 17 residues. After removal of 0 bases from V and 8 bases from J, the junction contained 11 bases not matched to a gene. Sequencing input: naive CD4+ T cells sorted from blood. Subset: CD45RA+ positively selected. This chain joins TRBV4-1 and TRBJ2-1; TRBD2 aligns across 9 bases. This clonotype originated in a woman aged 25-40 years in good health. The chain's CDR3 is CASSQERVAGVSDEQFF. The CDR3, as DNA: TGCGCCAGCAGCCAAGAAAGAGTAGCGGGAGTTTCGGATGAGCAGTTCTTC.